The source of this TCR beta chain is a study of human T cells and chemical hapten exposure. Described time point: healthy volunteer bleed at 6 weeks. The authors' total RNA extraction used unfractionated whole blood. As originally analysed: A per-sample median of about 95,000 TCRs was observed, with counts ranging from roughly 23,224 to 700,000. TCRdb ran MiXCR on the RACE reads and lists one entry per CDR3 protein. The V and J calls and clone size are TCRdb's, not the authors'. The sample lists approximately 81,000 distinct CDR3 sequences, about 8.7% occurring once. The CDR3 is made up of 13 amino acids. Germline V gene data show CDR1 as SGHTA and CDR2 as FQGNSA. The germline V and J ends were trimmed by 3 bases and 7 bases, with 12 bases remaining between them. In its sample, this clonotype was seen many times.

The rearrangement uses TRBV7-2 and TRBJ1-2; D possibly corresponds to TRBD1 (6 bases). The TCR comes from a male donor in good health. Some clones in this sample may be carry-over from other donors' samples. The material sequenced was whole blood. The CDR3 DNA reads TGTGCCAGCAGCTTTCAGGGGCTGGTTGGCTACACCTTC. This encodes CASSFQGLVGYTF.